This paragraph reports one T cell receptor beta chain. Its specificity is unknown. Germline CDR1 DFQATT, CDR2 SNEGSKA (reference sequence). V was cut by 6 bases and J by 8 bases, with 4 bases left in between. The CDR3 covers 8 residues. The sample is drawn from a study of cytomegalovirus exposure and HLA in healthy donors. Study details: Genetic ancestry analysis placed approximately 80% of the 300 to 500 donors that were genotyped in the Caucasian-associated cluster.

PCR involved 60 Vbeta and 13 Jbeta primers. Clones were read by immunoSEQ multiplex PCR, and TCRdb kept only the in-frame ones, dropping some. The table counts about 54,000 clones; around 6.5% lies in the top ten. Findings and caveats of the study: Across donors, presence/absence analyses took sequencing depth to be roughly uniform. Rates of TCR association differed by HLA locus in a later analysis, with DRB1 highest and HLA-C lowest.

V and J are TRBV20-1 and TRBJ1-1, with D unresolved. Sequenced: PBMCs. The TCR was taken from a middle-aged woman in good health and CMV-seronegative. This CDR3 reads CSASEAFF. For the CDR3, the DNA is TGCAGTGCCTCCGAAGCTTTCTTT.